Following are 22 T cell receptor beta chains from one sample sequenced in a study of tumor-infiltrating lymphocytes in primary liver carcinoma. For each extraction, RNA and DNA were obtained together from approximately 20-30 mg of unsorted bulk tissue. Constant-region priming of approximately 0.55 ug total RNA yielded TCR beta cDNA. Researchers made the TCR beta libraries by running three nested multiplex PCR rounds with slightly modified ARM-PCR. It was with TRBV1-TRBV30 forward primers and a C-beta reverse primer that the first two PCR rounds were run, at about 10 cycles each. MiXCR, applied by TCRdb to the multiplex PCR reads, yields one record per CDR3 protein. The data hold roughly 91,000 distinct CDR3 sequences, with almost 70% observed a single time. The source material was liver tumor tissue from sampling region 5. Described subset: tumor region T5, tumor centre. The receptors were sampled from a woman aged 60 to 75 with primary liver carcinoma and hepatitis B virus infection.

With respect to this clonotype: An end of the junction differs from the germline gene, which may be a read error. The chain couples TRBV4-1 to TRBJ2-5, with D perhaps matching TRBD1 or TRBD2 (6 bases each). Germline V CDR1 and CDR2: MGHRA, YSYEKL. CDR3 length equals 16 residues. The CDR3 region has the DNA TGCGCCAGCAGACAAGGGCCCGGGGGCTCTCGGGAGACCCAGTACTTC. This translates into CASRQGPGGSRETQYF.

The chain carries TRBV11-3 and TRBJ2-3; D tentatively reads TRBD1 or TRBD2 (5 bases each). Between the trimmed V and J ends, which lost 4 bases and 8 bases, there was a span of 13 bases. The CDR3 consists of 13 residues. Germline V CDR1 and CDR2: SGHNT, YENEEA. In DNA, the CDR3 is TGTGCCAGCAGCTCAGAGGGGTGGGGTACGCAGTATTTT. Translation: CASSSEGWGTQYF.

This clonotype was picked up a small number of times. A read error may produce the germline difference seen at one junction end. The J gene is TRBJ2-5, the V gene TRBV10-2; D call uncertain. The germline V gene has CDR1 WSHSY and CDR2 SAAADI. The CDR3 loop spans 13 amino acids. CDR3 in amino acids: CTSRLGGQETQYF. The CDR3 DNA reads as TGCACCAGCCGCCTTGGCGGCCAAGAGACCCAGTACTTC.

Concerning this clonotype: This clone may be a read error of a much larger clone one base away. The chain employs TRBV12-3 or TRBV12-4 and TRBJ2-1; D might be TRBD2 (6 bases). Trimming took 3 bases from V and 6 from J, leaving 24 bases between them. The CDR3 length is 18 residues. The chain's CDR3 is CASSFSVWRAHSSNEQFF. As DNA, the CDR3 is TGTGCCAGCAGTTTCTCGGTGTGGAGGGCCCACAGTAGCAATGAGCAGTTCTTC.

This clonotype was detected a few times. A single base separates this from a much larger clone, so it may be a read error. The rearrangement joins TRBV5-4 to TRBJ1-1, with 7 bases identical to TRBD1. The CDR3 totals 14 residues. CDR1 is SGHNT, CDR2 YYREEE, per germline (reference sequence). The CDR3 loop is CAISPRQGKTEAFF. For the CDR3, the DNA is TGTGCCATCAGCCCCCGACAGGGTAAAACTGAAGCTTTCTTT. The entire variable domain, with the rest obtained from reference TRBV5-4 and TRBJ1-1, is as follows: ETGVTQSPTHLIKTRGQQVTLRCSSQSGHNTVSWYQQALGQGPQFIFQYYREEENGRGNFPPRFSGLQFPNYSSELNVNALELDDSALYLCAISPRQGKTEAFFGQGTRLTVV.

A word on this clonotype: The junction differs from germline at one of its ends, possibly a read error. This sequence joins TRBV5-1 and TRBJ2-7; 9 nucleotides line up with TRBD1. This CDR3 has 16 residues. Germline CDR1 and CDR2: SGHRS and YFSETQ. The DNA for the CDR3 is TGTGCCAGCAGCTTGGATGGACAGGGGTTGGCCTACGAGCAGTGCTTC. This gives the protein CASSLDGQGLAYEQCF.

The chain uses TRBV6-5 and TRBJ2-1; D possibly matches TRBD1 or TRBD2 (5 bases each). This CDR3 is built from 15 residues. Trimming cost V 8 bases and J 6 bases, with 20 bases left between them. Germline assignment: CDR1 MNHEY and CDR2 SVGAGI. CDR3 residues: CASGPRDGGINEQFF. Here the CDR3 DNA reads TGTGCCAGCGGGCCGAGGGACGGAGGAATCAATGAGCAGTTCTTC.

The CDR3 here is CASSYLPEAGPYEQYF. For the CDR3, the DNA is TGTGCCAGCAGTTACCTACCGGAAGCGGGACCCTACGAGCAGTACTTC. The chain has TRBV6-5 and TRBJ2-7; 7 nucleotides agree with TRBD2. J gave up 2 bases and V 2 bases, and 9 bases lay outside the gene matches. This CDR3 contains 16 residues. Germline V CDR1 and CDR2: MNHEY, SVGAGI.

V and J are TRBV6-5 and TRBJ2-1; D gene unclear. Germline CDR1 reads MNHEY; CDR2 reads SVGAGI. The CDR3 runs 14 residues. V was pared by 6 bases and J by 0 bases, with 9 bases between. This CDR3 is CASRRTGSYNEQFF. The CDR3 nucleotides are TGTGCCAGCAGGCGGACGGGCTCCTACAATGAGCAGTTCTTC.

This clonotype was recorded a few times. The V gene is TRBV7-9, the J gene TRBJ1-4; no clear D gene. CDR1 and CDR2 (germline): SEHNR, FQNEAQ (reference sequence). The CDR3 extends over 14 amino acids. Between the trimmed V and J ends, which lost 2 bases and 4 bases, there was a span of 8 bases. CDR3 amino acids: CASSLSQSNEKLFF. CDR3 nucleotides: TGTGCCAGCAGCTTAAGTCAGAGTAATGAAAAACTGTTTTTT.

This clonotype was picked up one time. The conserved closing phenylalanine or tryptophan is absent in this CDR3, likely reflecting a read error. The V and J genes are TRBV12-3 or TRBV12-4 and TRBJ2-1; 7 nucleotides align to TRBD1. The V and J ends lost 5 bases and 4 bases, in that order; junction bases with no gene match: 8. The CDR3 has 15 amino acids. The CDR3 loop is CASSLWDSNYNEQFL. CDR3 nucleotide sequence: TGTGCCAGCAGTCTCTGGGACAGCAATTACAATGAGCAGTTCTTG.

As to this clonotype: A much bigger clone sits one base away, suggesting this may be a read error. The chain links TRBV28 to TRBJ1-1, with TRBD1 as a possible D gene (6 bases). The CDR3 loop spans 11 amino acids. Per the germline V gene, CDR1 is MDHEN and CDR2 is SYDVKM. In DNA, the CDR3 is TGTGCCAGCAACGGGGGCACTGAAGCTTCCTTT. Protein sequence: CASNGGTEASF. Filled out from reference TRBV28 and TRBJ1-1, the complete variable domain reads DVKVTQSSRYLVKRTGEKVFLECVQDMDHENMFWYRQDPGLGLRLIYFSYDVKMKEKGDIPEGYSVSREKKERFSLILESASTNQTSMYLCASNGGTEASFGQGTRLTVV.

The sample holds one count of this clonotype. Its ends do not fully match the called genes, so a read error is possible. The V gene is TRBV6-2 or TRBV6-3, the J gene TRBJ2-7; TRBD2 aligns across 8 bases. The CDR3 is 18 amino acids. The germline CDR1 and CDR2 sequences are MNHEY and SVGEGT. For the CDR3, the DNA is TGTGCCAGCAGTTATGGGATTAGCGGGACGGGGAGCTCCTGCGAGCAGTACTTC. The encoded protein is CASSYGISGTGSSCEQYF.

Comments on this clonotype: Germline is not matched at one junction end, which may reflect a read error. This chain joins TRBV29-1 and TRBJ2-5; 13 nucleotides align to TRBD2. The CDR3 is 14 amino acids. Per the germline V gene, CDR1 is SQVTM and CDR2 is ANQGSEA. CDR3 region: CSVEGTSGKETQCF. As DNA, the CDR3 is TGCAGCGTTGAGGGGACTAGCGGGAAGGAGACCCAGTGCTTC.

As regards this clonotype: Just one base apart from a much larger clone, this may be a read error. This sequence joins TRBV28 and TRBJ1-2; weak D call: TRBD1 (6 bases). The CDR3 totals 16 residues. Germline V lookup: CDR1 MDHEN, CDR2 SYDVKM. Trimming shortened V by 5 bases and J by 2 bases, and 18 bases separated the two germline ends. In nucleotides, the CDR3 is TGTGCCAGCAGTCCAGGGGAACAGGGAGGCAACTATGGCTACACCTTC. This codes for CASSPGEQGGNYGYTF.

This clonotype has more than one count but fewer than ten. A read error is possible here, since a much larger clone lies one base away. The rearrangement joins TRBV4-1 to TRBJ1-5; unclear D gene. There are 15 residues in the CDR3. Per the germline V gene, CDR1 is MGHRA and CDR2 is YSYEKL. In DNA, the CDR3 is TGCGCCAGCAACCAAGGGCAGGCGCCCGGGCTGCCCCAGCATTTT. Its protein is CASNQGQAPGLPQHF.

A remark on this clonotype: The junction and the germline gene differ at one end; a read error may be behind it. This chain joins TRBV11-2 and TRBJ1-5; D gene unclear. Germline V gene sequence: CDR1 SGHAT, CDR2 FQNNGV. The CDR3 spans 15 residues. The CDR3 coding sequence is TGTGCCAGCAGCTTAGTGGGCAACAACAATCAGTCCCAGCATTTT. It yields the protein CASSLVGNNNQSQHF.

Points on this clonotype: This may be a read error: a much more frequent sequence differs by one nucleotide. The chain couples TRBV5-1 to TRBJ2-1; possibly TRBD1 or TRBD2 for D (6 bases each). Trimming cost V 4 bases and J 1 base, with 12 bases left between them. The CDR3 sequence is 15 residues long. CDR1 and CDR2 from the germline V gene are SGHRS and YFSETQ. CDR3 protein: CASSMGGHSYNEQFF. For the CDR3, the DNA is TGCGCCAGCAGCATGGGGGGCCATTCCTACAATGAGCAGTTCTTC.

V and J are TRBV4-2 and TRBJ2-1; D might be TRBD2 (5 bases). The CDR3 sequence is 21 residues long. Looked up from germline, CDR1 is LGHNA and CDR2 is YNFKEQ. The germline V and J ends were trimmed by 0 bases and 1 base, with 25 bases remaining between them. The CDR3 protein is CASSQEGGFSLTPTSYNEQFF. Here the CDR3 DNA reads TGTGCCAGCAGCCAAGAAGGAGGTTTTAGTCTAACCCCAACTTCCTACAATGAGCAGTTCTTC.

Points on this clonotype: Relative to the germline gene, one junction end is altered; a read error may explain this. The chain links TRBV7-9 to TRBJ1-4, with no clear D. This CDR3 region has 15 residues. Germline V gene sequence: CDR1 SEHNR, CDR2 FQNEAQ (reference sequence). The CDR3 DNA is TGTGCCAGCAGCTTAGATTTCGCCGTTAATGGAAAACTGTTTTTT. Its protein is CASSLDFAVNGKLFF.

This chain uses TRBV11-2 with TRBJ2-7, with 8 bases lining up with TRBD2. Germline V CDR1 and CDR2: SGHAT, FQNNGV. The CDR3 runs to 16 residues. Trimming removed 6 bases from V and 6 bases from J; junction bases left unmatched: 16. The CDR3 region is CASRYGGRTQGSEQYF. The CDR3 bases are TGTGCCAGCAGATACGGCGGGAGGACCCAGGGAAGCGAGCAGTACTTC.

About this clonotype: Compared with germline, one end of the junction differs, possibly owing to a read error. The chain couples TRBV10-2 to TRBJ2-4, with no clear D. The length of the CDR3 is 14 residues. Germline lookup yields CDR1 WSHSY and CDR2 SAAADI. DNA of the CDR3: TGCACCAGCAGTGAGTCAAGAGAATGGGACATTCAGTACTTC. This translates into CTSSESREWDIQYF.